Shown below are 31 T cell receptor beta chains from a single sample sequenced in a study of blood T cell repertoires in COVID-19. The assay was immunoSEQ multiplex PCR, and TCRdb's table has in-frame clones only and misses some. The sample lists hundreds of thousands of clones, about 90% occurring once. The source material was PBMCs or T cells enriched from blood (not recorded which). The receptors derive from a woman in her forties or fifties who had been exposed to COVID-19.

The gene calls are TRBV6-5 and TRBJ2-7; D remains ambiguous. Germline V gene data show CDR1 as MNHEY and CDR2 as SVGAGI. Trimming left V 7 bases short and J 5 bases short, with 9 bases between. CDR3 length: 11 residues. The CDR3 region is CASIAWDEQYF. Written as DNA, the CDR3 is TGTGCCAGCATAGCCTGGGACGAGCAGTACTTC.

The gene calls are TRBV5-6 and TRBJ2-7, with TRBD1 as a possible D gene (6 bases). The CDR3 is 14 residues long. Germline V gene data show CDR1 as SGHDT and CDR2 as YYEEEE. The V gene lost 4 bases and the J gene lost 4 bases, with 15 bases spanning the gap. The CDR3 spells CASSPIQGQYEQYF. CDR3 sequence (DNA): TGTGCCAGCAGCCCGATTCAGGGGCAATACGAGCAGTACTTC.

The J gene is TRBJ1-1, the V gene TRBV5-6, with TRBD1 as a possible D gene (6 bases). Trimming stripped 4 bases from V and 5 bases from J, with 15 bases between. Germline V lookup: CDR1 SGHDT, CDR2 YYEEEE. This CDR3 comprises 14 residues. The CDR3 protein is CASSGRRGETEAFF. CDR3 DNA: TGTGCCAGCAGCGGCCGCAGGGGCGAGACTGAAGCTTTCTTT.

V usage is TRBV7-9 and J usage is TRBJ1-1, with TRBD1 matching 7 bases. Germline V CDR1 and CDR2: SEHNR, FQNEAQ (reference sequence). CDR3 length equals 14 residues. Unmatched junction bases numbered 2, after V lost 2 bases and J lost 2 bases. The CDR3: CASSLRDSNTEAFF. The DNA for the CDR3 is TGTGCCAGCAGCTTAAGGGACAGCAACACTGAAGCTTTCTTT.

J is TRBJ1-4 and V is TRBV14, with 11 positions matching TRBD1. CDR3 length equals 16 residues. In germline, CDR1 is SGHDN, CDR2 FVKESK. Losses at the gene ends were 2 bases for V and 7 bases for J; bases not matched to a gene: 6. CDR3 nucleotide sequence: TGTGCCAGCAGCCAACCCACCGGGACAGGGGGTGAAAAACTGTTTTTT. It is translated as CASSQPTGTGGEKLFF.

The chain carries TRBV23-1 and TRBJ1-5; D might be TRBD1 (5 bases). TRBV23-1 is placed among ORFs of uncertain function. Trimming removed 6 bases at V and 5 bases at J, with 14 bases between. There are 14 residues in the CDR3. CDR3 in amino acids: CASRVAPGHQPQHF. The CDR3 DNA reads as TGCGCCAGCAGGGTCGCCCCAGGGCATCAGCCCCAGCATTTT.

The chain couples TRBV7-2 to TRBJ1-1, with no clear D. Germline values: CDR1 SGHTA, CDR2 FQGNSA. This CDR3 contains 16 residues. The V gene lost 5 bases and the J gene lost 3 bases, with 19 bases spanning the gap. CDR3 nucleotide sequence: TGTGCCAGCAGCGTCGGCACCTGGGCGGGAGACACTGAAGCTTTCTTT. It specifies CASSVGTWAGDTEAFF.

The CDR3 region has the DNA TGTGCCAGCAGCCTGACAGGGCTCGAAAAACTGTTTTTT. This gives the protein CASSLTGLEKLFF. The rearrangement links TRBV7-9 to TRBJ1-4, with 7 bases aligning to TRBD1. CDR1 and CDR2 from the germline V gene are SEHNR and FQNEAQ (reference sequence). The CDR3 totals 13 residues. Trimming took 5 bases from V and 8 from J; bases not matched to a gene: 5.

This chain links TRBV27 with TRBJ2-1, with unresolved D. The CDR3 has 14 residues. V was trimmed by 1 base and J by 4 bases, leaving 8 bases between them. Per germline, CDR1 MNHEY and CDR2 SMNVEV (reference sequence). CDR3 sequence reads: CASSLFSAYNEQFF. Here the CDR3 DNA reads TGTGCCAGCAGTTTATTCTCTGCGTACAATGAGCAGTTCTTC.

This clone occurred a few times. The CDR3 region is CASSKTGGGADTQYF. The CDR3 region has the DNA TGTGCCAGCAGTAAGACAGGGGGCGGTGCAGATACGCAGTATTTT. V gene TRBV6-5 combines with J gene TRBJ2-3, with TRBD1 matching over 10 bases. From germline, CDR1 is MNHEY and CDR2 SVGAGI. This CDR3 has 15 residues. Trimming at V came to 5 bases and at J to 4 bases, leaving 6 bases not matched to a gene.

The CDR3 DNA is TGTGCCAGCAGCTACGGGGTCTCTGGAAACACCATATATTTT. This codes for CASSYGVSGNTIYF. The genes are TRBV5-5 and TRBJ1-3; D not resolved. CDR3 size: 14 residues. CDR1 is SGHKS and CDR2 is YYEKEE in the germline V gene (reference sequence). Trimming took off 3 bases at V and 0 bases at J, with 7 bases between the two ends.

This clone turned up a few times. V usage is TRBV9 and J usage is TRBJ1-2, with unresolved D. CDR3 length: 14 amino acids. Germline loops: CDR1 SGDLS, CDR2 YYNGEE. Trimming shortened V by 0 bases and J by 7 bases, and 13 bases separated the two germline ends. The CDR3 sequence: CASSVEMGAGGYTF. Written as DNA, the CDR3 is TGTGCCAGCAGCGTAGAGATGGGAGCGGGTGGCTACACCTTC.

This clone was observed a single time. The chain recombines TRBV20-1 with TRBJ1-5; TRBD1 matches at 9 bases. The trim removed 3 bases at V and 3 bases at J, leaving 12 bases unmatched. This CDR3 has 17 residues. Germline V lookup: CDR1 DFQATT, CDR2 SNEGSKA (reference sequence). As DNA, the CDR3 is TGCAGTGCTAGTTTCCCGGGACAGGGTTGGAACAATCAGCCCCAGCATTTT. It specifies CSASFPGQGWNNQPQHF.

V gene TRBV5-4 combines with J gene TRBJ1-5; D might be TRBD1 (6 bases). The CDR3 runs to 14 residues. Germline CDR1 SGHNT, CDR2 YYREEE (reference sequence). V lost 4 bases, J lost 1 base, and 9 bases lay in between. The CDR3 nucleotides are TGTGCCAGCAGCCCGGACAGCAGCAATCAGCCCCAGCATTTT. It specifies CASSPDSSNQPQHF.

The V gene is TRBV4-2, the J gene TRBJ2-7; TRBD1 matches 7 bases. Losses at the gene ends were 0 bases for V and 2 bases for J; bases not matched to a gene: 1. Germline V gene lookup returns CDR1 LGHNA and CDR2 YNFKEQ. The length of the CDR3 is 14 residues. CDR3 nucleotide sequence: TGTGCCAGCAGCCAAGAAGGACAGGCCTACGAGCAGTACTTC. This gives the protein CASSQEGQAYEQYF.

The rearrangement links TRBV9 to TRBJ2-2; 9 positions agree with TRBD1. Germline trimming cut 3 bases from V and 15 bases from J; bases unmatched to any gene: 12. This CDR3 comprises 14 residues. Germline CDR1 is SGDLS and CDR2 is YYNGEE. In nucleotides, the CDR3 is TGTGCCAGCAGCGCACGAATAGACAGGGGGAAGGTGTTTTTT. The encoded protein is CASSARIDRGKVFF.

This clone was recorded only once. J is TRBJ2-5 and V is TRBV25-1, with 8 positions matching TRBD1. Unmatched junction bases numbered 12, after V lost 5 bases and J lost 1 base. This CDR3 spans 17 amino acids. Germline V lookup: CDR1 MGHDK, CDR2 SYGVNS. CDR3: CASSKQGDFGLQETQYF. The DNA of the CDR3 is TGTGCCAGCAGTAAACAGGGGGACTTCGGGCTCCAAGAGACCCAGTACTTC.

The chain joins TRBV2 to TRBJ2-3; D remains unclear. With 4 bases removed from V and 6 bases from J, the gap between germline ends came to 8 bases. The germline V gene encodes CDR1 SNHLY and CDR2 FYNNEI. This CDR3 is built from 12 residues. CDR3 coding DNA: TGTGCCAGCAGTGGAACGGTGGATACGCAGTATTTT. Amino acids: CASSGTVDTQYF.

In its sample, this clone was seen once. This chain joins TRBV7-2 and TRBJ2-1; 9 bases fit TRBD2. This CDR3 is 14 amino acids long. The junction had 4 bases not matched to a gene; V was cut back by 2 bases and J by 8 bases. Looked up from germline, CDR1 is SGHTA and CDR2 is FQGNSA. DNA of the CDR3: TGTGCCAGCAGCTTATGGACTAGCGTGGATGAGCAGTTCTTC. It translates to CASSLWTSVDEQFF.

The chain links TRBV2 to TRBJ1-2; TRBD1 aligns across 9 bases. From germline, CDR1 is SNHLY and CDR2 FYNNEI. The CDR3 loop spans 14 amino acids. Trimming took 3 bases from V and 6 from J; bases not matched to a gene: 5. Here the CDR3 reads CASSEGQGHDGYTF. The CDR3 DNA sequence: TGTGCCAGCAGTGAGGGACAGGGACATGATGGCTACACCTTC.

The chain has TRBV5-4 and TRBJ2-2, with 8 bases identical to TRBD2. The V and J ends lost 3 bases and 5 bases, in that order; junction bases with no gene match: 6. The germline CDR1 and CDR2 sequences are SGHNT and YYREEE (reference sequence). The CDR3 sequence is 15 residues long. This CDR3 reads CASSSFRGGTGELFF. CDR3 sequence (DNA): TGTGCCAGCAGCTCCTTCCGGGGGGGGACCGGGGAGCTGTTTTTT.

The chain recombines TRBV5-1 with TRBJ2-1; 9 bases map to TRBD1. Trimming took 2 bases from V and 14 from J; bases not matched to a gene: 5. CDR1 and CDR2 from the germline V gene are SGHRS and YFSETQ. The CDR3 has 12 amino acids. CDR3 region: CASSFLGQGKFF. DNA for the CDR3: TGCGCCAGCAGCTTTTTGGGACAGGGAAAGTTCTTC.

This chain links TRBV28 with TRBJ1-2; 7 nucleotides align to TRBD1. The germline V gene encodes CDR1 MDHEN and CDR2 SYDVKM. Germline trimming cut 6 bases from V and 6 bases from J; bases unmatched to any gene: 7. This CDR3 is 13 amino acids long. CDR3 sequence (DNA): TGTGCCAGCAGAGAGCAGGGGGTCGATGGCTACACCTTC. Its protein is CASREQGVDGYTF.

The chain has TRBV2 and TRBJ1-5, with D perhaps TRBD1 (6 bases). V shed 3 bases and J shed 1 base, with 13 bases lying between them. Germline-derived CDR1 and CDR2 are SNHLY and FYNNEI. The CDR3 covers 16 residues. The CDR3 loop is CASSENRESSNQPQHF. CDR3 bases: TGTGCCAGCAGTGAGAACAGGGAGTCAAGCAATCAGCCCCAGCATTTT.

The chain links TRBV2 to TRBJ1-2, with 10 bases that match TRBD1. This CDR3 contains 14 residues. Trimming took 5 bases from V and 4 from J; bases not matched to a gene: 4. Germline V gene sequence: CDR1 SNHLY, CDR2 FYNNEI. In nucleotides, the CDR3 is TGTGCCAGCAGTAGTGGGACAGGGGCCTATGGCTACACCTTC. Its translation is CASSSGTGAYGYTF.

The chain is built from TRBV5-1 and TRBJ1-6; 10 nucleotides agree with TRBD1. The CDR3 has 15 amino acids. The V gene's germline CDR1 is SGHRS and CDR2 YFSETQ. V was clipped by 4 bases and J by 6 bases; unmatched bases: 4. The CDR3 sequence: CASSVGQGGNSPLHF. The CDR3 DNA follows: TGCGCCAGCAGCGTCGGACAGGGGGGTAATTCACCCCTCCACTTT.

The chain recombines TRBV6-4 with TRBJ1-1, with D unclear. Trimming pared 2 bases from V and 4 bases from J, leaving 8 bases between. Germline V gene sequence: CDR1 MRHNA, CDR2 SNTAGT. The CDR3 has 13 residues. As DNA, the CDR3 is TGTGCCAGCAGTGACCCGCCGGGCACTGAAGCTTTCTTT. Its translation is CASSDPPGTEAFF.

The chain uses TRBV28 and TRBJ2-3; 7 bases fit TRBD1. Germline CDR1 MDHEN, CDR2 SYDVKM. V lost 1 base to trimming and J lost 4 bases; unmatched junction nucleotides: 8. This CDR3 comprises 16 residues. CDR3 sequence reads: CASSLYGTADADTQYF. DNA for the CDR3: TGTGCCAGCAGTTTATACGGGACAGCAGACGCAGATACGCAGTATTTT.

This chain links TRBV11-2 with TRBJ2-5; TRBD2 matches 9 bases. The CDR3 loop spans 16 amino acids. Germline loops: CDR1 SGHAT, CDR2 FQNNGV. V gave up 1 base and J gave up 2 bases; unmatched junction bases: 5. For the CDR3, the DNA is TGTGCCAGCAGCTTAGTAGCGGGGGCCGCGCAAGAGACCCAGTACTTC. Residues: CASSLVAGAAQETQYF.

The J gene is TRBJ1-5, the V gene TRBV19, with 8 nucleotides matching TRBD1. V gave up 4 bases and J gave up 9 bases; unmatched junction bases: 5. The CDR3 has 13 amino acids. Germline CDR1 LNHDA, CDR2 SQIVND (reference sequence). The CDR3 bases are TGTGCCAGTAGTACGGACAGGGACTTGCCCCAGCATTTT. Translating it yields CASSTDRDLPQHF. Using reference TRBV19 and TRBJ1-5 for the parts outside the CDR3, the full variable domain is DGGITQSPKYLFRKEGQNVTLSCEQNLNHDAMYWYRQDPGQGLRLIYYSQIVNDFQKGDIAEGYSVSREKKESFPLTVTSAQKNPTAFYLCASSTDRDLPQHFGDGTRLSIL.

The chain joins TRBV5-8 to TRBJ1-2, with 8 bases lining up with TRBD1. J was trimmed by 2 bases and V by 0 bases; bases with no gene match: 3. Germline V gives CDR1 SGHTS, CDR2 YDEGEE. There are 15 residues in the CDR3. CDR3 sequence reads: CASSLGQGLNYGYTF. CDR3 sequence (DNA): TGTGCCAGCAGCTTGGGACAGGGGCTAAACTATGGCTACACCTTC.